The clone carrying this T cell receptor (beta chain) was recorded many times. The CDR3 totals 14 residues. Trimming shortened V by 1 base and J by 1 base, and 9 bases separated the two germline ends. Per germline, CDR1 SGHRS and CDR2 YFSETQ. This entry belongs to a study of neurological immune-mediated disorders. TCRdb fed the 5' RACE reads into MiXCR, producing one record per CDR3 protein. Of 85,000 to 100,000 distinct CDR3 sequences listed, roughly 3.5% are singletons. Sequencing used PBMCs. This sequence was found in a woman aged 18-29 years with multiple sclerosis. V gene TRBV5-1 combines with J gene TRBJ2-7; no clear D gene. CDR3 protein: CASSLNPPSYEQYF. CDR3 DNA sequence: TGCGCCAGCAGCTTGAACCCCCCATCCTACGAGCAGTACTTC.